The 30 T cell receptor beta chains below come from one sample, sequenced in a study of blood T cell repertoires in COVID-19. Sequencing used immunoSEQ multiplex PCR; TCRdb keeps in-frame clones, though not all of them. The sample carries about 350,000 clones, about nine tenths recorded once. The sample consisted of PBMCs or T cells enriched from blood (not recorded which). The receptors shown here come from a woman aged 30 to 39 who had been exposed to COVID-19.

V and J are TRBV27 and TRBJ1-4; no clear D gene. The V gene lost 0 bases and the J gene lost 7 bases, with 12 bases spanning the gap. CDR1 and CDR2 (germline): MNHEY, SMNVEV (reference sequence). The CDR3 has 15 amino acids. This chain's CDR3 is CASSLSRVAGEKLFF. The CDR3, as DNA: TGTGCCAGCAGTTTATCGAGGGTCGCGGGTGAAAAACTGTTTTTT.

V usage is TRBV15 and J usage is TRBJ2-1; TRBD2 might be the D (5 bases). The V end lost 0 bases, the J end lost 15 bases, and 15 bases lay between the germline ends. Germline V lookup: CDR1 LNHNV, CDR2 YYDKDF (reference sequence). The CDR3 consists of 13 residues. Here the CDR3 reads CATSRDIEASPFF. The CDR3 DNA sequence: TGTGCCACCAGCAGAGATATTGAGGCTAGCCCGTTCTTC.

The V call is TRBV28, the J call TRBJ1-4, with no clear D. Trimming stripped 6 bases from V and 0 bases from J, with 8 bases between. This CDR3 is built from 14 residues. Germline-derived CDR1 and CDR2 are MDHEN and SYDVKM. The CDR3 spells CASRRLTTNEKLFF. CDR3 coding DNA: TGTGCCAGCAGGCGACTTACAACTAATGAAAAACTGTTTTTT.

The rearrangement links TRBV10-1 to TRBJ2-7; D might be TRBD2 (7 bases). Germline assignment: CDR1 WNHNN and CDR2 SYGVQD (reference sequence). CDR3 length: 17 residues. Between the trimmed V and J ends, which lost 3 bases and 6 bases, there was a span of 24 bases. The CDR3 coding sequence is TGCGCCAGCAGTGACATCGGGGGGCCTACCGTGAAGGGCGAGCAGTACTTC. Translated: CASSDIGGPTVKGEQYF.

This chain connects TRBV4-1 to TRBJ2-7, with 7 bases lining up with TRBD1. CDR1 is MGHRA, CDR2 YSYEKL, per germline. J lost 2 bases, V lost 4 bases, and 5 bases had no gene match. This CDR3 has 14 amino acids. The DNA of the CDR3 is TGCGCCAGCAGCCTCGAACAGGGGACCTACGAGCAGTACTTC. It specifies CASSLEQGTYEQYF.

V usage is TRBV27 and J usage is TRBJ2-6; D gene uncertain. The CDR3 runs to 14 residues. Between the trimmed V and J ends, which lost 3 bases and 4 bases, there was a span of 7 bases. Germline V CDR1 and CDR2: MNHEY, SMNVEV (reference sequence). The CDR3 DNA is TGTGCCAGCAGTTTGAACCGGGGGGCCAACGTCCTGACTTTC. As protein: CASSLNRGANVLTF.

V is TRBV5-4 and J is TRBJ2-7; TRBD2 is a possible D gene (6 bases). From germline, CDR1 is SGHNT and CDR2 YYREEE (reference sequence). Trimming stripped 1 base from V and 3 bases from J, with 11 bases between. The CDR3 is 14 amino acids. The DNA for the CDR3 is TGTGCCAGCAGCTTGACTAGCTTGAGCTACGAGCAGTACTTC. This translates into CASSLTSLSYEQYF.

The V gene is TRBV24-1, the J gene TRBJ2-1; 7 positions agree with TRBD1. The CDR3 covers 16 residues. Unmatched junction bases numbered 12, after V lost 4 bases and J lost 7 bases. CDR1 is KGHDR, CDR2 SFDVKD, per germline. CDR3: CATSDATGKGDNEQFF. The CDR3 bases are TGTGCCACCAGTGACGCGACAGGGAAGGGGGATAATGAGCAGTTCTTC.

The gene calls are TRBV7-8 and TRBJ1-6; no reliable D call. The V and J ends lost 8 bases and 0 bases respectively, with 14 bases between them. The germline V gene encodes CDR1 SGHVS and CDR2 FQNEAQ. The CDR3 totals 16 residues. The chain's CDR3 is CASSGGESSYNSPLHF. CDR3 coding DNA: TGTGCCAGCTCAGGCGGGGAGAGCTCCTATAATTCACCCCTCCACTTT. Complete variable domain (other parts from reference TRBV7-8 and TRBJ1-6): GAGVSQSPRYKVAKRGQDVALRCDPISGHVSLFWYQQALGQGPEFLTYFQNEAQLDKSGLPSDRFFAERPEGSVSTLKIQRTQQEDSAVYLCASSGGESSYNSPLHFGNGTRLTVT.

V gene TRBV4-1 combines with J gene TRBJ2-5, with a weak D call TRBD2 (6 bases). V lost 0 bases to trimming and J lost 0 bases, with 11 bases between them. The germline gives CDR1 MGHRA, CDR2 YSYEKL. This CDR3 is 16 amino acids long. The CDR3 DNA reads TGCGCCAGCAGCCAAGATTGGGCTAGCGACCAAGAGACCCAGTACTTC. The encoded protein is CASSQDWASDQETQYF.

A note on this clone: This specimen includes other DNA sequences encoding the same CDR3. This chain uses TRBV28 with TRBJ1-6; 8 bases agree with TRBD1. Germline V gene data show CDR1 as MDHEN and CDR2 as SYDVKM. V shed 6 bases and J 6 bases; nucleotides not matched to a gene: 4. The CDR3 has 14 residues. DNA for the CDR3: TGTGCCAGCAGCCTCGGACAGGGTAATTCACCCCTCCACTTT. Translating gives CASSLGQGNSPLHF.

The V call is TRBV6-5, the J call TRBJ2-2, with a possible D match to TRBD1 (7 bases). Trimming left V 7 bases short and J 7 bases short, with 19 bases between. The CDR3 runs 15 residues. Germline lookup yields CDR1 MNHEY and CDR2 SVGAGI. CDR3 coding DNA: TGTGCCAGCACCCCCCGGGGGACAGCGAACGGGGAGCTGTTTTTT. It translates to CASTPRGTANGELFF.

The rearrangement uses TRBV18 and TRBJ1-1; D is perhaps TRBD1 (5 bases). The length of the CDR3 is 15 residues. Germline V CDR1 and CDR2: KGHSH, LQKENI. V dropped 4 bases and J dropped 1 base, with 13 bases sitting between them. This chain's CDR3 is CASSRQNLKNTEAFF. The CDR3 DNA sequence: TGTGCCAGCTCACGACAGAACTTAAAGAACACTGAAGCTTTCTTT.

The chain carries TRBV25-1 and TRBJ2-2; TRBD1 matches at 7 bases. Looked up from germline, CDR1 is MGHDK and CDR2 is SYGVNS. Trimming at V came to 5 bases and at J to 6 bases, leaving 9 bases not matched to a gene. The CDR3 is made up of 15 amino acids. The CDR3, as DNA: TGTGCCAGCAGTAATCCGGGACAGTCCCCCGGGGAGCTGTTTTTT. It codes for CASSNPGQSPGELFF.

This clone was seen just once. V usage is TRBV19 and J usage is TRBJ2-7; a weak D match, TRBD1 (6 bases). Germline assignment: CDR1 LNHDA and CDR2 SQIVND (reference sequence). The CDR3 loop spans 13 amino acids. The germline V and J ends were trimmed by 4 bases and 5 bases, with 12 bases remaining between them. This chain's CDR3 is CASSRPQGNEQYF. The CDR3 DNA sequence: TGTGCCAGTAGTAGGCCTCAGGGGAACGAGCAGTACTTC.

CDR3 region: CASSQDQGAPQPQHF. CDR3 in DNA: TGTGCCAGCAGCCAAGACCAGGGGGCTCCTCAGCCCCAGCATTTT. The rearrangement joins TRBV3-1 (or the pseudogene TRBV3-2) to TRBJ1-5, with TRBD1 matching over 8 bases. Germline V gene data show CDR1 as LGHDT and CDR2 as YNNKEL (reference sequence). This CDR3 spans 15 amino acids. V was clipped by 0 bases and J by 6 bases; unmatched bases: 4.

The chain employs TRBV28 and TRBJ1-6, with 11 bases identical to TRBD1. The CDR3 runs to 18 residues. Germline trimming cut 7 bases from V and 7 bases from J; bases unmatched to any gene: 15. Germline V gene sequence: CDR1 MDHEN, CDR2 SYDVKM. The CDR3 here is CASTPPLGQGADNSPLHF. The CDR3 region has the DNA TGTGCCAGCACCCCACCCTTAGGACAGGGGGCGGACAATTCACCCCTCCACTTT.

Worth noting for this clone: The identical CDR3 is also encoded by other nucleotide sequences in the sample. This chain connects TRBV3-1 (or the pseudogene TRBV3-2) to TRBJ1-1; 7 positions agree with TRBD1. The length of the CDR3 is 14 residues. V lost 1 base and J lost 2; bases outside the gene matches: 1. Germline V gene sequence: CDR1 LGHDT, CDR2 YNNKEL (reference sequence). The CDR3 DNA reads as TGTGCCAGCAGCCAAGGACAGGGTAACACTGAAGCTTTCTTT. Protein product: CASSQGQGNTEAFF.

The chain couples TRBV27 to TRBJ1-1; TRBD1 matches at 7 bases. Germline V gives CDR1 MNHEY, CDR2 SMNVEV (reference sequence). The CDR3 contains 12 residues. V shed 10 bases, J shed 7 bases, and the junction held 9 bases outside the gene matches. CDR3 region: CANSWAGGEAFF. CDR3 DNA sequence: TGTGCCAACTCGTGGGCAGGGGGTGAAGCTTTCTTT.

This chain joins TRBV28 and TRBJ1-4, with 10 bases identical to TRBD1. The CDR3 is 15 residues long. CDR1 and CDR2 (germline): MDHEN, SYDVKM. V shed 7 bases and J 7 bases; nucleotides not matched to a gene: 9. The CDR3 loop is CASNTPTGGGEKLFF. The DNA for the CDR3 is TGTGCCAGCAACACTCCGACAGGGGGCGGTGAAAAACTGTTTTTT.

In DNA, the CDR3 is TGTGCCAGCAGTGAACCCGGACTAGCGGGAGACATTCAGTACTTC. It codes for CASSEPGLAGDIQYF. The V and J genes are TRBV25-1 and TRBJ2-4, with 13 bases aligning to TRBD2. The length of the CDR3 is 15 residues. The junction had 3 bases not matched to a gene; V was cut back by 2 bases and J by 8 bases. Germline assignment: CDR1 MGHDK and CDR2 SYGVNS.

The chain has TRBV9 and TRBJ2-7; a weak D match, TRBD2 (5 bases). Trimming cost V 3 bases and J 6 bases, with 19 bases left between them. Germline V gene lookup returns CDR1 SGDLS and CDR2 YYNGEE. The CDR3 has 15 residues. The CDR3 sequence is CASSAEGRNTGEQYF. The DNA for the CDR3 is TGTGCCAGCAGCGCCGAGGGCCGGAATACCGGCGAGCAGTACTTC.

The gene calls are TRBV30 and TRBJ1-1; TRBD1 agrees at 7 bases. Unmatched junction bases numbered 4, after V lost 5 bases and J lost 4 bases. Per the germline V gene, CDR1 is GTSNPN and CDR2 is SVGIG (reference sequence). The CDR3 loop spans 12 amino acids. CDR3 residues: CAWRGGVTEAFF. In nucleotides, the CDR3 is TGTGCCTGGCGAGGGGGCGTCACTGAAGCTTTCTTT. The variable domain in full, with the rest retrieved from reference TRBV30 and TRBJ1-1, is SQTIHQWPATLVQPVGSPLSLECTVEGTSNPNLYWYRQAAGRGLQLLFYSVGIGQISSEVPQNLSASRPQDRQFILSSKKLLLSDSGFYLCAWRGGVTEAFFGQGTRLTVV.

CDR3 in DNA: TGTGCCACCAGTGATCCGGGACAGGTATTTGGAGAGACCCAGTACTTC. As protein: CATSDPGQVFGETQYF. This chain connects TRBV24-1 to TRBJ2-5, with TRBD1 matching over 8 bases. This CDR3 comprises 16 residues. V dropped 3 bases and J dropped 4; count of bases not matched to a gene: 9. Germline V gives CDR1 KGHDR, CDR2 SFDVKD.

This clone was counted a few times. The J gene is TRBJ2-5, the V gene TRBV7-7; D might be TRBD2 (7 bases). Trimming pared 4 bases from V and 4 bases from J, leaving 16 bases between. Germline V gives CDR1 SSHAT, CDR2 FNYEAQ (reference sequence). The CDR3 is 15 residues long. The CDR3 sequence: CASSSYIGGAETQYF. As DNA, the CDR3 is TGTGCCAGCAGCTCGTATATTGGGGGGGCAGAGACCCAGTACTTC.

The chain is built from TRBV28 and TRBJ1-5; D possibly corresponds to TRBD1 (5 bases). The CDR3 runs 16 residues. Germline V CDR1 and CDR2: MDHEN, SYDVKM. The V gene lost 2 bases and the J gene lost 0 bases, with 11 bases spanning the gap. CDR3 in DNA: TGTGCCAGCAGTTTACGCGGGACTGCTAGCAATCAGCCCCAGCATTTT. Protein product: CASSLRGTASNQPQHF.

The chain uses TRBV28 and TRBJ1-4, with 7 bases identical to TRBD1. The germline V gene encodes CDR1 MDHEN and CDR2 SYDVKM. Losses at the gene ends were 5 bases for V and 8 bases for J; bases not matched to a gene: 14. The CDR3 consists of 16 residues. CDR3 amino acids: CASSTDRSGVGEKLFF. The CDR3 DNA is TGTGCCAGCAGTACGGACAGGTCGGGCGTGGGCGAAAAACTGTTTTTT.

In this sample, this clone turned up once. The chain joins TRBV19 to TRBJ2-3; weak D call: TRBD1 (5 bases). The CDR3 contains 12 residues. The V and J ends lost 5 bases and 5 bases respectively, with 8 bases between them. Germline V gene data show CDR1 as LNHDA and CDR2 as SQIVND (reference sequence). Written as DNA, the CDR3 is TGTGCCAGTAGTCCCCAGGGAGATACGCAGTATTTT. As protein: CASSPQGDTQYF.

This clone was seen a single time. The rearrangement links TRBV24-1 to TRBJ2-5; a possible D gene is TRBD2 (5 bases). V was shortened by 4 bases and J by 5 bases, with 13 bases between the two germline ends. Looked up from germline, CDR1 is KGHDR and CDR2 is SFDVKD. This CDR3 is 14 amino acids long. The CDR3 coding sequence is TGTGCCACCAGTGACCGGGGTCCTCGCGAGACCCAGTACTTC. It yields the protein CATSDRGPRETQYF.

The V call is TRBV7-9, the J call TRBJ2-7; no clear D gene. V was cut by 7 bases and J by 5 bases, with 21 bases left in between. The CDR3 has 15 residues. Germline assignment: CDR1 SEHNR and CDR2 FQNEAQ (reference sequence). CDR3 loop: CASTRSQAKLDEQYF. CDR3 nucleotide sequence: TGTGCCAGCACCCGGTCGCAGGCAAAGCTCGACGAGCAGTACTTC.